The 16 T cell receptor beta chains in this list originate from one sample, sequenced in a study of identical twins. TCRdb itself ran the 5' RACE reads through MiXCR, one entry per CDR3 protein. Of 300,000 to 350,000 distinct CDR3 sequences listed, over 9% are singletons. The sample was also reused in another study, on yellow fever vaccine responses in identical twins.

Sequenced: CD8+ T cells sorted from blood. The receptors stem from a woman under 30 in good health.

There are a few counts of this clonotype. The genes are TRBV9 and TRBJ2-7, with 9 bases fitting TRBD1. CDR1 and CDR2 from the germline V gene are SGDLS and YYNGEE. There are 15 residues in the CDR3. With 3 bases clipped from V and 3 bases from J, the junction kept 7 bases outside the gene matches. The CDR3 sequence: CASSAEDRGFYEQYF. In DNA form, the CDR3 reads TGTGCCAGCAGCGCGGAAGACAGGGGGTTCTACGAGCAGTACTTC. Using reference TRBV9 and TRBJ2-7 for the parts outside the CDR3, the full variable domain is DSGVTQTPKHLITATGQRVTLRCSPRSGDLSVYWYQQSLDQGLQFLIQYYNGEERAKGNILERFSAQQFPDLHSELNLSSLELGDSALYFCASSAEDRGFYEQYFGPGTRLTVT.

This clonotype was seen a few times. The chain recombines TRBV2 with TRBJ2-7; perhaps TRBD1 as D (5 bases). The germline V and J ends were trimmed by 8 bases and 3 bases, with 14 bases remaining between them. The CDR3 consists of 13 residues. CDR1 SNHLY and CDR2 FYNNEI come from the germline V gene. The CDR3: CASSPDGHYEQYF. The CDR3 bases are TGTGCCAGCTCCCCGGACGGACACTACGAGCAGTACTTC.

This clonotype appeared many times. The chain carries TRBV4-3 and TRBJ2-7; 9 bases fit TRBD2. The V and J ends lost 0 bases and 0 bases, in that order; junction bases with no gene match: 24. Looked up from germline, CDR1 is LGHNA and CDR2 is YSLEER. The CDR3 contains 23 residues. Here the CDR3 DNA reads TGCGCCAGCAGCCAAGAGCCTGGCCCCCGGACTAGCGAGATATATCGGGACTCCTACGAGCAGTACTTC. This translates into CASSQEPGPRTSEIYRDSYEQYF.

The chain has TRBV12-3 or TRBV12-4 and TRBJ1-6; 7 nucleotides align to TRBD1. With V trimmed by 5 bases and J by 6 bases, 4 bases remained unmatched. The CDR3 runs 14 residues. The CDR3 here is CASSLGQSNSPLHF. The CDR3 DNA sequence: TGTGCCAGCAGTCTGGGACAGTCTAATTCACCCCTCCACTTT.

The genes are TRBV14 and TRBJ2-7; D uncertain. Trimming took 0 bases from V and 2 from J, leaving 23 bases between them. Germline CDR1 is SGHDN and CDR2 is FVKESK. The CDR3 covers 19 residues. The CDR3 spells CASSQDGHWQRAAPYEQYV. CDR3 coding DNA: TGTGCCAGCAGCCAAGATGGTCATTGGCAGCGTGCGGCCCCCTACGAGCAGTACGTC.

This sequence joins TRBV5-5 and TRBJ1-2; possibly TRBD1 for D (5 bases). This CDR3 spans 14 amino acids. V gave up 3 bases and J gave up 2 bases, with 11 bases separating them. Per germline, CDR1 SGHKS and CDR2 YYEKEE (reference sequence). The CDR3 nucleotides are TGTGCCAGCAGCTCCGCGGGGGTAAACTATGGCTACACCTTC. This sequence encodes CASSSAGVNYGYTF.

This chain links TRBV20-1 with TRBJ2-1, with 7 bases lining up with TRBD2. The CDR3 extends over 16 amino acids. Germline loops: CDR1 DFQATT, CDR2 SNEGSKA (reference sequence). Trimming at V came to 1 base and at J to 9 bases, leaving 15 bases not matched to a gene. CDR3 residues: CSARGPPAGESGEQFF. The CDR3 region has the DNA TGCAGTGCTAGAGGGCCCCCCGCGGGAGAGTCGGGTGAGCAGTTCTTC.

The table lists this clonotype with a few counts. This rearrangement joins TRBV29-1 to TRBJ1-1; possibly TRBD1 for D (5 bases). V lost 3 bases to trimming and J lost 5 bases, with 7 bases between them. Germline lookup yields CDR1 SQVTM and CDR2 ANQGSEA. The CDR3 has 11 amino acids. The CDR3 sequence is CSVDAGTEAFF. CDR3 bases: TGCAGCGTTGACGCAGGGACTGAAGCTTTCTTT.

This rearrangement joins TRBV6-1 to TRBJ1-5; D perhaps matches TRBD1 (5 bases). CDR1 is MNHNS and CDR2 is SASEGT in the germline V gene. With 8 bases removed from V and 4 bases from J, the gap between germline ends came to 12 bases. The CDR3 loop spans 13 amino acids. The chain's CDR3 is CASGQGRNQPQHF. The CDR3 nucleotides are TGTGCCAGCGGACAAGGAAGAAATCAGCCCCAGCATTTT.

V usage is TRBV11-2 and J usage is TRBJ2-1, with TRBD1 matching 8 bases. The germline gives CDR1 SGHAT, CDR2 FQNNGV. After removal of 5 bases from V and 4 bases from J, the junction contained 10 bases not matched to a gene. The CDR3 length is 16 residues. CDR3 coding DNA: TGTGCCAGCAGCCCCGGGACAGGTTTCCGATACAATGAGCAGTTCTTC. This codes for CASSPGTGFRYNEQFF. The full variable domain, rest sourced from reference TRBV11-2 and TRBJ2-1, is EAGVAQSPRYKIIEKRQSVAFWCNPISGHATLYWYQQILGQGPKLLIQFQNNGVVDDSQLPKDRFSAERLKGVDSTLKIQPAKLEDSAVYLCASSPGTGFRYNEQFFGPGTRLTVL.

This CDR3 is CASSLLPETYEQYV. DNA for the CDR3: TGTGCCAGCAGCTTGCTGCCGGAGACCTACGAGCAGTACGTC. The chain couples TRBV5-5 to TRBJ2-7, with D uncertain. CDR1 is SGHKS and CDR2 is YYEKEE in the germline V gene (reference sequence). The CDR3 extends over 14 amino acids. The ends were cut back, 1 base at V and 2 bases at J, with 10 bases in the middle.

The chain carries TRBV14 and TRBJ2-5, with D perhaps matching TRBD1 or TRBD2 (5 bases each). The germline V gene has CDR1 SGHDN and CDR2 FVKESK. V lost 0 bases and J lost 4, with 24 bases in between. The CDR3 has 19 amino acids. CDR3 region: CASSQEEGLGTGDRETQYF. In DNA form, the CDR3 reads TGTGCCAGCAGCCAAGAGGAAGGTCTCGGGACCGGGGATCGAGAGACCCAGTACTTC.

The chain joins TRBV6-1 to TRBJ2-3; D is ambiguous. Deletions cut 5 bases from V and 0 bases from J, with 12 bases between. This CDR3 contains 15 residues. Germline CDR1 and CDR2: MNHNS and SASEGT. The CDR3 reads CASSLTKASTDTQYF. The DNA of the CDR3 is TGTGCCAGCAGTCTCACAAAGGCCAGCACAGATACGCAGTATTTT.

CDR3 amino acids: CASSPRGSDEQYF. CDR3 nucleotides: TGTGCCAGCAGCCCCAGGGGGAGCGACGAGCAGTACTTC. The chain combines TRBV7-9 with TRBJ2-7, with 7 bases matching TRBD1. Unmatched junction bases numbered 6, after V lost 5 bases and J lost 5 bases. The CDR3 sequence is 13 residues long. Germline CDR1 is SEHNR and CDR2 is FQNEAQ (reference sequence).

The chain employs TRBV7-2 and TRBJ2-1; the D is unclear. The CDR3 is made up of 15 amino acids. Germline CDR1 is SGHTA and CDR2 is FQGNSA. V was cut by 0 bases and J by 2 bases, with 8 bases left in between. The CDR3 region has the DNA TGTGCCAGCAGCTTAGCAGGGATTACCTACAATGAGCAGTTCTTC. Amino acids: CASSLAGITYNEQFF.

This clonotype turned up a few times. The CDR3 loop reads CSARDPGQGMREQFF. The CDR3 DNA is TGCAGTGCTAGAGACCCGGGACAGGGGATGCGTGAGCAGTTCTTC. The chain is built from TRBV20-1 and TRBJ2-1, with 10 bases fitting TRBD1. J gave up 9 bases and V 0 bases, and 8 bases lay outside the gene matches. Germline lookup yields CDR1 DFQATT and CDR2 SNEGSKA (reference sequence). The CDR3 runs 15 residues.